This TCR beta chain originates from a study of blood T cells in healthy people across ages. Per sample, a minimum of 6 million PBMCs were isolated. The CDR3 contains 15 residues. After removal of 2 bases from V and 5 bases from J, the junction contained 4 bases not matched to a gene. The germline V gene has CDR1 LGHNA and CDR2 YNFKEQ. Alongside a J-beta primer mix, a sample-barcoded 5' primer served in a second PCR lasting about 7 to 12 cycles. TCRdb reprocessed the 5' RACE reads via MiXCR and lists one record per CDR3 protein. The table lists 1 million or so distinct CDR3 sequences, roughly a quarter of them singletons. These same data were also listed under a study on T cells of mothers and their children. Per that paper: A few healthy Caucasian mothers and their six children were the donors. Sample barcodes plus 2-4 random nucleotides came from the M1S primer.

This rearrangement joins TRBV4-2 to TRBJ2-3; 10 positions match TRBD2. Source material: blood. The TCR sequence derives from a girl aged 2-10 years in good health. The CDR3 nucleotides read TGTGCCAGCAGCCAACTAGCGGGGGAGGGAGATACGCAGTATTTT. This translates into CASSQLAGEGDTQYF.